The 10 T cell receptor beta chains below all came from one sample that was sequenced in a study of neurological immune-mediated disorders. TCRdb recomputed calls from the 5' RACE reads with MiXCR, one row per CDR3 protein. The sample lists 44,000 or so distinct CDR3 sequences; around 6% were seen once. The sample taken for sequencing was CD4+ T cells from blood. These receptors originate from a woman aged 40 to 55 in good health.

Many counts were recorded for this clonotype. This chain connects TRBV11-2 to TRBJ2-3; D may be TRBD1 or TRBD2 (5 bases each). Germline CDR1 and CDR2: SGHAT and FQNNGV. V was trimmed by 0 bases and J by 2 bases, leaving 9 bases between them. CDR3 size: 15 residues. Here the CDR3 reads CASSLEGTPTDTQYF. The CDR3 coding sequence is TGTGCCAGCAGCTTAGAGGGGACCCCCACAGATACGCAGTATTTT.

The table lists this clonotype with many counts. V is TRBV7-2 and J is TRBJ2-7; 10 nucleotides line up with TRBD2. After removal of 2 bases from V and 11 bases from J, the junction contained 6 bases not matched to a gene. The CDR3 spans 13 residues. CDR1 and CDR2 from the germline V gene are SGHTA and FQGNSA. The CDR3 DNA is TGTGCCAGCAGCTTAAAGCGGGAGGGCCGTGAGTACTTC. It is translated as CASSLKREGREYF.

This clonotype was seen repeatedly, ten times or more. J is TRBJ2-7 and V is TRBV6-1; 14 nucleotides line up with TRBD2. The length of the CDR3 is 15 residues. Germline V gives CDR1 MNHNS, CDR2 SASEGT. The ends lost 4 bases at V and 6 bases at J; junction bases unmatched: 5. As DNA, the CDR3 is TGTGCCAGCAGTGGACTAGCGGGGGGGTCGGGCGAGCAGTACTTC. This encodes CASSGLAGGSGEQYF.

This chain uses TRBV18 with TRBJ1-2, with D possibly TRBD1 on 5 matching bases. CDR1 and CDR2 from the germline V gene are KGHSH and LQKENI. This CDR3 region has 14 residues. The V end lost 3 bases, the J end lost 0 bases, and 8 bases lay between the germline ends. The DNA for the CDR3 is TGTGCCAGCTCACCTCAGGGAGCTAACTATGGCTACACCTTC. It specifies CASSPQGANYGYTF.

This clonotype was seen many times. The J gene is TRBJ2-5, the V gene TRBV7-9; D is ambiguous. The CDR3 is made up of 13 amino acids. Germline CDR1 SEHNR, CDR2 FQNEAQ (reference sequence). V was pared by 6 bases and J by 2 bases, with 10 bases between. Written as DNA, the CDR3 is TGTGCCAGCAGAGCCCGACAACAAGAGACCCAGTACTTC. This gives the protein CASRARQQETQYF.

This clonotype was found many times. The V and J genes are TRBV5-5 and TRBJ1-1, with TRBD1 as a possible D gene (5 bases). The CDR3 extends over 15 amino acids. Looked up from germline, CDR1 is SGHKS and CDR2 is YYEKEE (reference sequence). Trimming took off 0 bases at V and 1 base at J, with 10 bases between the two ends. The CDR3 sequence: CASSLVGRRNTEAFF. For the CDR3, the DNA is TGTGCCAGCAGCTTGGTGGGACGGAGGAACACTGAAGCTTTCTTT.

This clonotype was detected ten times or more. V gene TRBV5-1 combines with J gene TRBJ2-4; D gene uncertain. V dropped 6 bases and J dropped 1 base, with 14 bases sitting between them. The germline gives CDR1 SGHRS, CDR2 YFSETQ. This CDR3 comprises 15 residues. In DNA form, the CDR3 reads TGCGCCAGCACGGTAGACGGTGGGGCCAAAAACATTCAGTACTTC. It yields the protein CASTVDGGAKNIQYF. Based on the CDR3 plus reference TRBV5-1 and TRBJ2-4, the full variable domain is KAGVTQTPRYLIKTRGQQVTLSCSPISGHRSVSWYQQTPGQGLQFLFEYFSETQRNKGNFPGRFSGRQFSNSRSEMNVSTLELGDSALYLCASTVDGGAKNIQYFGAGTRLSVL.

This clonotype was seen at least ten times. The CDR3 loop is CASSRSVGQLLAKNIQYF. CDR3 nucleotides: TGTGCCAGCAGCCGTAGTGTGGGACAGTTACTAGCCAAAAACATTCAGTACTTC. V gene TRBV27 combines with J gene TRBJ2-4; 7 nucleotides match TRBD1. The CDR3 is 18 residues long. Germline V gives CDR1 MNHEY, CDR2 SMNVEV (reference sequence). After removal of 6 bases from V and 0 bases from J, the junction contained 14 bases not matched to a gene.

Ten or more counts support this clonotype. CDR3 sequence reads: CASSLGTEILWGYTF. CDR3 sequence (DNA): TGTGCCAGCAGCTTAGGGACAGAGATTCTATGGGGCTACACCTTC. V is TRBV7-2 and J is TRBJ1-2, with a possible D match to TRBD1 (6 bases). Germline V gives CDR1 SGHTA, CDR2 FQGNSA. This CDR3 is 15 amino acids long. V was shortened by 1 base and J by 8 bases, with 17 bases between the two germline ends.

This clonotype appeared many times. The chain is built from TRBV5-5 and TRBJ2-1; the D is unclear. This CDR3 region has 13 residues. Germline CDR1 reads SGHKS; CDR2 reads YYEKEE (reference sequence). The germline V and J ends were trimmed by 5 bases and 3 bases, with 9 bases remaining between them. The CDR3 bases are TGTGCCAGCAGTCCCACTGGCTACAATGAGCAGTTCTTC. This codes for CASSPTGYNEQFF.